Below are 8 T cell receptor beta chains sequenced from a single sample in a study of multiple sclerosis patients with progressive multifocal leukoencephalopathy. Time point described: before natalizumab initiation. Method: immunoSEQ multiplex PCR; TCRdb's copy keeps in-frame clones and lacks some. The sample holds roughly 34,000 clones, around 91% seen once. Source material: PBMCs. These receptors were taken from a human donor with multiple sclerosis.

The chain combines TRBV9 with TRBJ1-4; TRBD1 matches 7 bases. The junction had 4 bases not matched to a gene; V was cut back by 0 bases and J by 5 bases. The CDR3 covers 15 residues. Germline-derived CDR1 and CDR2 are SGDLS and YYNGEE. The CDR3 protein is CASSVGGQQNEKLFF. The CDR3 DNA reads as TGTGCCAGCAGCGTAGGGGGACAGCAAAATGAAAAACTGTTTTTT. The complete variable domain, with remaining parts taken from reference TRBV9 and TRBJ1-4, reads DSGVTQTPKHLITATGQRVTLRCSPRSGDLSVYWYQQSLDQGLQFLIQYYNGEERAKGNILERFSAQQFPDLHSELNLSSLELGDSALYFCASSVGGQQNEKLFFGSGTQLSVL.

This clone has a handful of counts. This chain links TRBV10-3 with TRBJ1-3; D not resolved. Trimming shortened V by 7 bases and J by 0 bases, and 13 bases separated the two germline ends. The germline V gene has CDR1 ENHRY and CDR2 SYGVKD. This CDR3 has 15 amino acids. CDR3 sequence (DNA): TGTGCCATCAAGTCTCCCGGAGGCTCTGGAAACACCATATATTTT. Amino acid sequence: CAIKSPGGSGNTIYF.

The chain joins TRBV28 to TRBJ2-7; no definite D call. The germline CDR1 and CDR2 sequences are MDHEN and SYDVKM. This CDR3 has 14 amino acids. V dropped 4 bases and J dropped 0 bases, with 10 bases sitting between them. The CDR3 loop reads CASSSDHSSYEQYF. In nucleotides, the CDR3 is TGTGCCAGCAGTTCGGACCACTCCTCCTACGAGCAGTACTTC.

The chain has TRBV9 and TRBJ1-5, with D possibly TRBD1 on 5 matching bases. This CDR3 comprises 15 residues. Germline V gene data show CDR1 as SGDLS and CDR2 as YYNGEE. The V end was cut by 2 bases, the J end by 2 bases, with 11 bases between. The CDR3 DNA reads as TGTGCCAGCAGCGTGGGGCACCTTGGCAATCAGCCCCAGCATTTT. This gives the protein CASSVGHLGNQPQHF. The full variable domain, completed using reference TRBV9 and TRBJ1-5, is DSGVTQTPKHLITATGQRVTLRCSPRSGDLSVYWYQQSLDQGLQFLIQYYNGEERAKGNILERFSAQQFPDLHSELNLSSLELGDSALYFCASSVGHLGNQPQHFGDGTRLSIL.

The V gene is TRBV13, the J gene TRBJ2-1; D gene unclear. Trimming removed 6 bases at V and 5 bases at J, with 11 bases between. The CDR3 covers 13 residues. Germline CDR1 is PRHDT and CDR2 is FYEKMQ (reference sequence). The CDR3 is CASRSLINNEQFF. CDR3 coding DNA: TGTGCCAGCAGGTCCTTGATTAACAATGAGCAGTTCTTC.

The chain carries TRBV5-1 and TRBJ2-1; the D is unclear. This CDR3 region has 14 residues. Trimming pared 4 bases from V and 6 bases from J, leaving 14 bases between. Germline values: CDR1 SGHRS, CDR2 YFSETQ. CDR3 amino acids: CASSTQTEINEQFF. Written as DNA, the CDR3 is TGCGCCAGCAGCACCCAGACCGAGATCAATGAGCAGTTCTTC.

This clone was seen just once. V gene TRBV2 combines with J gene TRBJ2-1; D perhaps matches TRBD2 (5 bases). Trimming pared 8 bases from V and 6 bases from J, leaving 11 bases between. Germline CDR1 SNHLY, CDR2 FYNNEI. This CDR3 spans 12 amino acids. This chain's CDR3 is CASSGRGNEQFF. The CDR3, as DNA: TGTGCCAGCTCCGGACGGGGCAATGAGCAGTTCTTC.

This sequence joins TRBV10-3 and TRBJ2-5; TRBD1 matches 8 bases. Matching the DNA end better, TRBJ2-7 makes the J call doubtful. The germline V gene has CDR1 ENHRY and CDR2 SYGVKD. The CDR3 length is 15 residues. The DNA of the CDR3 is TGTGCCATCAGAGACGACAGGGGTTCACCCTACGAGCAGTACTTC. This sequence encodes CAIRDDRGSPYEQYF.